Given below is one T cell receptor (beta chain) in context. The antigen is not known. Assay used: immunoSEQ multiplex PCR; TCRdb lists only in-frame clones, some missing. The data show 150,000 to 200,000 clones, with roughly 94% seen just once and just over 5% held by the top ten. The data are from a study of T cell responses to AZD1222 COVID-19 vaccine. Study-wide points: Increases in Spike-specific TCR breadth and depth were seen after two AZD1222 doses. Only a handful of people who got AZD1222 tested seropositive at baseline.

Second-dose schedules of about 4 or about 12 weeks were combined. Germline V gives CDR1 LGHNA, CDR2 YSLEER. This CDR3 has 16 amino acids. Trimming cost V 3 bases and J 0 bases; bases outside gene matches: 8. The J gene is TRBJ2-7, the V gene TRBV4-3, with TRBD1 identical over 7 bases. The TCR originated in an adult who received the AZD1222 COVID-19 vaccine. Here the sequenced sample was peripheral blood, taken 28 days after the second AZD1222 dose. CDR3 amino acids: CASSHRAGDSSYEQYF. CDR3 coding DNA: TGCGCCAGCAGCCACAGGGCCGGGGACAGCTCCTACGAGCAGTACTTC.